This is a list of T cell receptor beta chains from one sample in a study of T cell responses to AZD1222 COVID-19 vaccine. Profiling relied on immunoSEQ multiplex PCR, and the TCRdb table lists in-frame clones only, not all of them. The data show roughly 96,000 clones, approximately 87% seen once. The material was peripheral blood, obtained 28 days after the second AZD1222 dose. The receptors originated from an adult who received the AZD1222 COVID-19 vaccine. Each CDR3 is given with its conserved first and last residue. The D gene is left open where the match is weak. Size is stated for part of the rows, as once, few or many counts, or as a class when the clone is expanded.

.,TRBV27,TRBD1,15,TRBJ1-5,TGTGCCAGCAGCCCGGGACAGCAGGTGGGCCAGCCCCAGCATTTT,CASSPGQQVGQPQHF
.,TRBV4-2,.,13,TRBJ2-7,TGTGCCAGCAGCGCCAGGGGAGGGGACGAGCAGTACTTC,CASSARGGDEQYF
.,TRBV15,.,17,TRBJ2-1,TGTGCCACCAGCAGAGATCCGACACACCTCTCCCTCAATGAGCAGTTCTTC,CATSRDPTHLSLNEQFF
.,TRBV4-1,.,15,TRBJ2-3,TGCGCCAGCAGCCTGAAAGCAGCTAGCACAGATACGCAGTATTTT,CASSLKAASTDTQYF
.,TRBV14,TRBD2,15,TRBJ2-3,TGTGCCAGCAGCCTCCTAGCGGGAGAATCAGATACGCAGTATTTT,CASSLLAGESDTQYF
.,TRBV5-6,TRBD2,17,TRBJ2-3,TGTGCCAGCAGCTCGGGGGGGACCGGGCCGTGGACAGATACGCAGTATTTT,CASSSGGTGPWTDTQYF
.,TRBV23-1,.,13,TRBJ1-1,TGCGCCAGCAGTCACCAGAGGGGGACTGAAGCTTTCTTT,CASSHQRGTEAFF
.,TRBV6-5,.,13,TRBJ2-3,TGTGCCAGCTACGGAGGAGGGACAGATACGCAGTATTTT,CASYGGGTDTQYF
.,TRBV7-2,TRBD2,14,TRBJ2-2,TGTGCCAGCAGCCCGCGGGGGGGAGGCGGGGAGCTGTTTTTT,CASSPRGGGGELFF
.,TRBV4-2,.,14,TRBJ1-2,TGTGCCAGCAGCCAAGATAGGTTTTTCTATGGCTACACCTTC,CASSQDRFFYGYTF
.,TRBV6-5,TRBD1,15,TRBJ1-5,TGTGCCAGCAGTTACTCGAACAGGGGGAATCAGCCCCAGCATTTT,CASSYSNRGNQPQHF
.,TRBV29-1,TRBD1,16,TRBJ2-7,TGCAGCGTTCTCCCAATTACCGGGACAGGGGGGGACGAGCAGTACTTC,CSVLPITGTGGDEQYF
.,TRBV5-4,TRBD2,13,TRBJ2-7,TGTGCCAGCAGCTTGGGGACTAGACGCGAGCAGTACTTC,CASSLGTRREQYF
once,TRBV5-1,.,17,TRBJ2-3,TGCGCCAGCAGCAGTATTGCGCCCGGAGTAAGCACAGATACGCAGTATTTT,CASSSIAPGVSTDTQYF
.,TRBV9,TRBD2,15,TRBJ2-1,TGTGCCAGCAGCGTAGTTAGCGGGGGGGCCGCTGAGCAGTTCTTC,CASSVVSGGAAEQFF
.,TRBV19,TRBD2,15,TRBJ2-1,TGTGCCAGTAGTATGGGGACTAGCGGATACAATGAGCAGTTCTTC,CASSMGTSGYNEQFF
.,TRBV11-3,.,14,TRBJ2-3,TGTGCCAGCAGCTTAGGTGGGAGAACAGATACGCAGTATTTT,CASSLGGRTDTQYF
.,TRBV4-1,.,14,TRBJ2-2,TGCGCCAGCAGCCCCCAGGGGAGTCCCGGGGAGCTGTTTTTT,CASSPQGSPGELFF
.,TRBV7-2,.,17,TRBJ2-2,TGTGCCAGCACCCTTCGTATTGCGACAGTTACCACCGGGGAGCTGTTTTTT,CASTLRIATVTTGELFF
.,TRBV4-1,TRBD1,18,TRBJ1-4,TGCGCCAGCAGCCAAGATCGTGGGACAGGGGCCCCAGGAGGAAAACTGTTTTTT,CASSQDRGTGAPGGKLFF
.,TRBV28,.,13,TRBJ2-5,TGTGCCAGCAGTCTTCGGGAAGGCGAGACCCAGTACTTC,CASSLREGETQYF
.,TRBV19,.,13,TRBJ2-5,TGTGCCAGTAGTTGGAGCGTACAAGAGACCCAGTACTTC,CASSWSVQETQYF
.,TRBV6-6,.,12,TRBJ2-7,TGTGCCAGCAGTGCCGGACGGCGGGAGCAGTACTTC,CASSAGRREQYF
.,TRBV4-1,TRBD2,18,TRBJ2-5,TGCGCCCGCCCACGAACCCGCGACTCGGGGGAGGGCGGGGAGACCCAGTACTTC,CARPRTRDSGEGGETQYF
.,TRBV12-3/TRBV12-4,.,13,TRBJ2-5,TGTGCCAGCAACCAGGGTATTAGCGAGACCCAGTACTTC,CASNQGISETQYF
once,TRBV2,TRBD1,14,TRBJ1-6,TGTGCCAGCAGAGACAGGGGGGGCAATTCACCCCTCCACTTT,CASRDRGGNSPLHF
.,TRBV29-1,TRBD1,12,TRBJ1-2,TGCAGCGTTACGGGGACAGACTATGGCTACACCTTC,CSVTGTDYGYTF
.,TRBV11-3,.,13,TRBJ2-1,TGTGCCAGCAGCCATCCGGGGTTCAATGAGCAGTTCTTC,CASSHPGFNEQFF
.,TRBV15,.,12,TRBJ1-1,TGTGCCACCAGCAGAGCTAACACTGAAGCTTTCTTT,CATSRANTEAFF
.,TRBV7-7,.,16,TRBJ2-1,TGTGCTAGCAGCTTAGCCACAGGATCGGCCTACAATGAGCAGTTCTTC,CASSLATGSAYNEQFF
.,TRBV9,TRBD1,17,TRBJ2-6,TGTGCCAGCAGCGTAGGCTTAGGGGGCGCTGGGGCCAACGTCCTGACTTTC,CASSVGLGGAGANVLTF